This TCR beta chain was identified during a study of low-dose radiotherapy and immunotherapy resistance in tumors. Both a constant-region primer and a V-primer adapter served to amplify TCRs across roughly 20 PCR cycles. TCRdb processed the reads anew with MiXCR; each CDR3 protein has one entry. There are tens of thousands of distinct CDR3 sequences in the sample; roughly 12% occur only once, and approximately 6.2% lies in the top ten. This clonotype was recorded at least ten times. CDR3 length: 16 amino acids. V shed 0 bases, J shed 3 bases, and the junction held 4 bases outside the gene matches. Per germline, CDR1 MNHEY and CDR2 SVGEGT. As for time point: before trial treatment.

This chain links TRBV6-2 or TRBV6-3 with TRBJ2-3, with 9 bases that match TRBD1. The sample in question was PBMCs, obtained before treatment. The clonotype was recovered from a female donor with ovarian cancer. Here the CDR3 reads CASSYSGQGRTDTQYF. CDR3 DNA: TGTGCCAGCAGTTACTCCGGACAGGGGAGGACAGATACGCAGTATTTT.